This TCR beta chain was captured by sequencing in a study of T cell repertoires in cytomegalovirus infection. Whole-study context: From public TCR beta signatures came an indication of both CMV infection and matching HLA type. Study-wide findings and caveats: Of the TCR beta families, the public ones yielded a cumulative frequency that identified carriers of CMV plus the relevant HLA. It was HLA-C-restricted CMV-specific TCR beta clonotypes that dominated the response ex vivo.

Trimming shortened V by 7 bases and J by 3 bases, and 10 bases separated the two germline ends. CDR1 is LNHDA, CDR2 SQIVND, per germline (reference sequence). The CDR3 contains 13 residues. MiXCR was run by TCRdb on the reads, yielding one entry per CDR3 protein. The table includes 450,000 to 650,000 distinct CDR3 sequences, about 25% detected once. Details on this clonotype: Its antigen is still unknown.

This sequence originates from a human donor in good health (CMV status not recorded). Some clones in this sample may be carry-over from other donors' samples. The sequenced sample was PBMCs. The chain couples TRBV19 to TRBJ1-5; D not resolved. CDR3 sequence reads: CASTGRYNQPQHF. CDR3 DNA sequence: TGTGCCAGTACCGGACGGTACAATCAGCCCCAGCATTTT.